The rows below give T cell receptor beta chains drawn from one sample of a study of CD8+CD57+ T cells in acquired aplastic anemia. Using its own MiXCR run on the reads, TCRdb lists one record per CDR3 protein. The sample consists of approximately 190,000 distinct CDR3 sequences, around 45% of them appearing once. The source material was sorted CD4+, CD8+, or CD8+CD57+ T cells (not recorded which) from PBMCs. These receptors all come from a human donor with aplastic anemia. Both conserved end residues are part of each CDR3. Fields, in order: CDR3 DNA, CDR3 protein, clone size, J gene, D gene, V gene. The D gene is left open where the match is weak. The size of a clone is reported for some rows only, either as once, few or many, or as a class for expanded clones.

TGCAGCGTTGATCCACAGGGGGCTCGAGGCTACACCTTC | CSVDPQGARGYTF | . | TRBJ1-2 | TRBD1 | TRBV29-1
TGCAGCGTTGGGACACTCACCGGGACAGGGTTCGGCTACACCTTC | CSVGTLTGTGFGYTF | . | TRBJ1-2 | TRBD1 | TRBV29-1
TGTGCCAGCAGCTCGAACCCTGGGGGACTAGCGGGGATAAACACCGGGGAGCTGTTTTTT | CASSSNPGGLAGINTGELFF | . | TRBJ2-2 | TRBD2 | TRBV7-1
TGTGCCATCAGTTCCGGTTATGGCTACACCTTC | CAISSGYGYTF | many | TRBJ1-2 | . | TRBV10-3
TGCAGTGCTAGTTTAGGGAAAGAAGCTTTCTTT | CSASLGKEAFF | . | TRBJ1-1 | . | TRBV20-1
TGTGCCACCAGCACGCCGGACAACTACCACGGGGAGCTGTTTTTT | CATSTPDNYHGELFF | many | TRBJ2-2 | . | TRBV24-1
TGTGCCAGCAGCCAACAGGTAGGGGGATGGAATGAGCAGTTCTTC | CASSQQVGGWNEQFF | many | TRBJ2-1 | . | TRBV4-2
TGTGCCAGCAGCTTACTCTATGGCTACACCTTC | CASSLLYGYTF | . | TRBJ1-2 | . | TRBV7-2
TGCAGTGCGGAGCACCTCGGGCAGGAGCATTCACCCCTCCACTTT | CSAEHLGQEHSPLHF | few | TRBJ1-6 | . | TRBV20-1
TGTGCCAGCAGCTTGGATGGCAGGGTCGCCGAGGGCTACACCTTC | CASSLDGRVAEGYTF | many | TRBJ1-2 | . | TRBV5-6
TGTGCCAGCAGCTTCAGTTCGGGTGGTGAAGCTTTCTTT | CASSFSSGGEAFF | . | TRBJ1-1 | . | TRBV7-9
TGTGCCAGCGTTCATGGAAAGTGGAGGGACACTGAAGCTTTCTTT | CASVHGKWRDTEAFF | few | TRBJ1-1 | . | TRBV6-1
TGCAGCGCTGGACAGGGAGGGACTGAAGCTTTCTTT | CSAGQGGTEAFF | . | TRBJ1-1 | TRBD1 | TRBV29-1
TGTGCCAGCAGTGTTGGGGGGCTGAAAGAGACCCAGTACTTC | CASSVGGLKETQYF | . | TRBJ2-5 | . | TRBV2